Sequencing of this T cell receptor (beta chain) was carried out in a study of T cells in Graves' hyperthyroidism and ophthalmopathy. The CDR3 regions of TCR beta were amplified from RNA transcripts. First-round RT-PCR with HTBI primers amplified the TCR CDR3 region. From the multiplex PCR reads, TCRdb called clonotypes with MiXCR, one entry per CDR3 protein. Found here are 300,000 to 450,000 distinct CDR3 sequences, about 16% of them singletons; the top ten hold about 30%. The source is a woman aged 30 to 39 with Graves' hyperthyroidism. Sequenced sample: blood.

CDR3 in amino acids: CASSESPTSGITQYF. The CDR3 DNA reads TGTGCCAGCAGTGAATCCCCGACTAGCGGGATAACCCAGTACTTC. The V call is TRBV6-1, the J call TRBJ2-5, with 11 nucleotides matching TRBD2. V lost 2 bases, J lost 8 bases, and 7 bases stayed unmatched. Germline assignment: CDR1 MNHNS and CDR2 SASEGT. The CDR3 runs to 15 residues.